These 26 T cell receptor beta chains came from one sample sequenced in a study of Graves' ophthalmopathy and Graves' hyperthyroidism. TCR beta CDR3 amplification used RNA transcripts. The library came from an HTBI-primed first-round RT-PCR and a second-round multiplex PCR. Each CDR3 protein is one row after TCRdb ran MiXCR on the multiplex PCR reads. Of hundreds of thousands of distinct CDR3 sequences in the sample, 22% are singletons; the top ten hold 7.1%. Sequenced input: peripheral blood. These receptor sequences come from a woman aged 18-30 years with stable Graves' hyperthyroidism. Some clones in this sample may be carry-over from other donors' samples.

This clonotype was counted many times. The chain employs TRBV6-1 and TRBJ2-7, with 9 bases that match TRBD1. Losses at the gene ends were 2 bases for V and 1 base for J; bases not matched to a gene: 6. This CDR3 comprises 16 residues. Germline CDR1 and CDR2: MNHNS and SASEGT. The CDR3 reads CASSEFGTGRSYEQYF. DNA of the CDR3: TGTGCCAGCAGTGAATTTGGGACAGGGCGATCCTACGAGCAGTACTTC.

The V gene is TRBV12-3 or TRBV12-4, the J gene TRBJ2-4; TRBD2 aligns across 15 bases. V shed 4 bases and J 11 bases; nucleotides not matched to a gene: 6. The CDR3 contains 15 residues. CDR3 sequence reads: CASSYGLAGGEVQYF. In DNA, the CDR3 is TGTGCCAGCAGTTACGGACTAGCGGGAGGGGAAGTTCAGTACTTC.

Ten or more counts support this clonotype. The chain links TRBV6-1 to TRBJ2-5; the match to TRBD2 covers 13 bases. Looked up from germline, CDR1 is MNHNS and CDR2 is SASEGT. The J segment lost 5 bases and the V segment lost 4 bases, leaving 10 bases of the junction unmatched. This CDR3 has 17 residues. The CDR3 bases are TGTGCCAGCAGTGGCCGACTAGCGGGAGGAGGGATGGAGACCCAGTACTTC. It translates to CASSGRLAGGGMETQYF.

This clonotype is a singleton in its sample. This chain links TRBV28 with TRBJ1-5, with TRBD1 matching 7 bases. Germline CDR1 and CDR2: MDHEN and SYDVKM. The V and J ends lost 4 bases and 0 bases, in that order; junction bases with no gene match: 9. This CDR3 is 17 amino acids long. The CDR3: CASSSWDSEYSNQPQHF. The CDR3 nucleotides are TGTGCCAGCAGTTCCTGGGACAGCGAATATAGCAATCAGCCCCAGCATTTT.

This chain uses TRBV4-1 with TRBJ2-5, with D possibly TRBD2 on 5 matching bases. V lost 0 bases to trimming and J lost 4 bases, with 15 bases between them. This CDR3 region has 16 residues. Germline CDR1 is MGHRA and CDR2 is YSYEKL. The CDR3 nucleotides read TGCGCCAGCAGCCAAGATGATTTCTCGCGGGTAGAGACCCAGTACTTC. The encoded protein is CASSQDDFSRVETQYF.

The V and J genes are TRBV12-3 or TRBV12-4 and TRBJ1-5; weak D call: TRBD1 (6 bases). V shed 5 bases and J shed 6 bases, with 17 bases lying between them. This CDR3 region has 15 residues. The CDR3 bases are TGTGCCAGCAGTCGCCAGGGGAAGAGGAGTCAGCCCCAGCATTTT. Translated, it gives CASSRQGKRSQPQHF.

The genes are TRBV12-3 or TRBV12-4 and TRBJ2-5, with 11 nucleotides matching TRBD2. There are 16 residues in the CDR3. Germline trimming cut 3 bases from V and 5 bases from J; bases unmatched to any gene: 8. CDR3 DNA: TGTGCCAGCAGTTTGACCCCGGGACTAGCGGAGGAGACCCAGTACTTC. Its protein product is CASSLTPGLAEETQYF.

This clonotype was detected only a few times. The V call is TRBV3-1, the J call TRBJ1-2, with D perhaps matching TRBD1 (6 bases). Germline-derived CDR1 and CDR2 are LGHDT and YNNKEL (reference sequence). With 3 bases removed from V and 10 bases from J, the gap between germline ends came to 9 bases. CDR3 length: 11 amino acids. CDR3 in amino acids: CASSHGGDYTF. The CDR3 DNA sequence: TGTGCCAGCAGCCACGGGGGCGACTACACCTTC.

This clonotype was observed many times. The gene calls are TRBV6-2 or TRBV6-3 and TRBJ1-1, with D possibly TRBD1 on 6 matching bases. This CDR3 has 11 residues. Per germline, CDR1 MNHEY and CDR2 SVGEGT. V lost 3 bases and J lost 10, with 9 bases in between. CDR3 loop: CASSYRGTAFF. The DNA for the CDR3 is TGTGCCAGCAGTTATAGGGGGACAGCTTTCTTT.

This clonotype was detected ten times or more. The chain couples TRBV10-3 to TRBJ2-5; TRBD1 matches 9 bases. This CDR3 region has 14 residues. Germline loops: CDR1 ENHRY, CDR2 SYGVKD. J was trimmed by 2 bases and V by 6 bases; bases with no gene match: 4. CDR3 residues: CAIRSGQGQETQYF. CDR3 nucleotide sequence: TGTGCCATCAGGTCGGGACAGGGTCAAGAGACCCAGTACTTC.

About this clonotype itself: Germline and junction disagree at one end, which may indicate a read error. The V gene is TRBV29-1, the J gene TRBJ1-1, with D perhaps TRBD1 (5 bases). CDR3 length: 14 residues. Looked up from germline, CDR1 is SQVTM and CDR2 is ANQGSEA. The CDR3 is CSARPGVGGTDAFF. DNA of the CDR3: TGCAGCGCCCGGCCGGGGGTAGGAGGCACTGATGCTTTCTTT.

This clonotype was counted at least ten times. This chain links TRBV12-3 or TRBV12-4 with TRBJ1-1; D uncertain. V lost 3 bases, J lost 3 bases, and 14 bases lay in between. This CDR3 has 15 amino acids. The CDR3 DNA follows: TGTGCCAGCAGTTTCCGGTCGGGGTACGACACTGAAGCTTTCTTT. Protein sequence: CASSFRSGYDTEAFF.

This chain connects TRBV5-1 to TRBJ2-4, with TRBD2 identical over 8 bases. The CDR3 spans 15 residues. J was trimmed by 4 bases and V by 4 bases; bases with no gene match: 7. Looked up from germline, CDR1 is SGHRS and CDR2 is YFSETQ. The CDR3 DNA follows: TGCGCCAGCAGCCCGCCCGGGAGGGGGAAAAACATTCAGTACTTC. This encodes CASSPPGRGKNIQYF.

This clonotype was picked up many times. This chain connects TRBV27 to TRBJ1-2, with TRBD1 matching over 9 bases. This CDR3 comprises 15 residues. V was pared by 5 bases and J by 5 bases, with 9 bases of the junction left unmatched. Per germline, CDR1 MNHEY and CDR2 SMNVEV (reference sequence). The CDR3 region has the DNA TGTGCCAGCAGTCCACGTACGGACAGGGGATATGGCTACACCTTC. Translating gives CASSPRTDRGYGYTF.

This clonotype was found many times. The chain uses TRBV6-5 and TRBJ1-3; D not certain. The V gene lost 2 bases and the J gene lost 8 bases, with 4 bases spanning the gap. Germline assignment: CDR1 MNHEY and CDR2 SVGAGI. This CDR3 comprises 11 residues. As DNA, the CDR3 is TGTGCCAGCAGTTACGGGGACACCATATATTTT. Encoded protein: CASSYGDTIYF.

At least ten counts were recorded for this clonotype. This chain joins TRBV2 and TRBJ2-7; 12 bases are shared with TRBD2. J gave up 2 bases and V 7 bases, and 3 bases lay outside the gene matches. The germline V gene encodes CDR1 SNHLY and CDR2 FYNNEI. The CDR3 has 14 residues. CDR3 in amino acids: CASTGLAGTYEQYF. The CDR3 bases are TGTGCCAGCACCGGACTAGCGGGAACCTACGAGCAGTACTTC.

This clonotype occurred many times. The V gene is TRBV5-1, the J gene TRBJ1-2, with 7 bases lining up with TRBD1. The junction had 6 bases not matched to a gene; V was cut back by 0 bases and J by 4 bases. There are 15 residues in the CDR3. Germline CDR1 reads SGHRS; CDR2 reads YFSETQ. The CDR3 coding sequence is TGCGCCAGCAGCTTGGAGCCAGGGGGATCCTATGGCTACACCTTC. It translates to CASSLEPGGSYGYTF.

V is TRBV5-1 and J is TRBJ1-1; possibly TRBD1 for D (6 bases). CDR1 SGHRS and CDR2 YFSETQ come from the germline V gene. This CDR3 region has 17 residues. V gave up 3 bases and J gave up 0 bases, with 18 bases separating them. CDR3: CASSWLGGQSMNTEAFF. CDR3 DNA: TGCGCCAGCAGCTGGCTTGGGGGGCAGAGTATGAACACTGAAGCTTTCTTT.

This clonotype was detected ten times or more. The rearrangement links TRBV12-3 or TRBV12-4 to TRBJ1-5; 11 bases match TRBD1. With 6 bases clipped from V and 0 bases from J, the junction kept 10 bases outside the gene matches. The CDR3 has 18 residues. CDR3 sequence reads: CASRKDRGHWASNQPQHF. In nucleotides, the CDR3 is TGTGCCAGCAGAAAGGACAGGGGGCATTGGGCTAGCAATCAGCCCCAGCATTTT.

This clonotype occurred many times. At one of its ends the junction is not consistent with the germline gene, which may arise from a read error. The rearrangement joins TRBV6-1 to TRBJ2-2, with 8 bases that match TRBD2. This CDR3 is 15 amino acids long. Germline V gives CDR1 MNHNS, CDR2 SASEGT. The CDR3 is CTSLTGTSGTGELFF. The CDR3 DNA sequence: TGTACCAGCCTAACCGGGACTAGTGGCACCGGGGAGCTGTTTTTT.

This clonotype came up a few times. The chain joins TRBV11-2 to TRBJ2-7, with a tentative D call TRBD2 (6 bases). This CDR3 spans 17 amino acids. The germline CDR1 and CDR2 sequences are SGHAT and FQNNGV. Trimming removed 0 bases from V and 0 bases from J, with 15 bases in between. CDR3 sequence: CASSLDPSETSSYEQYF. CDR3 DNA: TGTGCCAGCAGCTTAGATCCTAGCGAGACCTCCTCCTACGAGCAGTACTTC.

This clonotype was recorded at least ten times. The CDR3 region has the DNA TGTGCCAGCAGTTTCGTCACAGGAAGGAGCTATGGCTACACCTTC. Protein product: CASSFVTGRSYGYTF. The chain joins TRBV28 to TRBJ1-2, with D possibly TRBD1 on 5 matching bases. Germline V gene sequence: CDR1 MDHEN, CDR2 SYDVKM. Trimming left V 3 bases short and J 4 bases short, with 15 bases between. This CDR3 contains 15 residues.

This clonotype was recorded many times. The chain carries TRBV12-3 or TRBV12-4 and TRBJ2-3, with D uncertain. V gave up 6 bases and J gave up 0 bases, with 10 bases separating them. This CDR3 has 14 residues. The CDR3 DNA reads as TGTGCCAGCAGCCGTGAGTACAGCACAGATACGCAGTATTTT. Translating it yields CASSREYSTDTQYF.

This clonotype was recorded at least ten times. This sequence joins TRBV5-1 and TRBJ2-7, with 9 bases that match TRBD1. The CDR3 is 14 amino acids. V gave up 2 bases and J gave up 3 bases; unmatched junction bases: 3. Germline V CDR1 and CDR2: SGHRS, YFSETQ. The CDR3 protein is CASSFSTGGYEQYF. The DNA for the CDR3 is TGCGCCAGCAGCTTTTCGACAGGGGGCTACGAGCAGTACTTC.

This clonotype was counted many times. This chain uses TRBV6-5 with TRBJ1-1, with D uncertain. V was shortened by 3 bases and J by 1 base, with 12 bases between the two germline ends. CDR3 size: 15 residues. CDR1 is MNHEY and CDR2 is SVGAGI in the germline V gene. The CDR3 here is CASSYEGGSNTEAFF. CDR3 DNA sequence: TGTGCCAGCAGTTATGAGGGTGGGTCGAACACTGAAGCTTTCTTT.

This clonotype was seen ten or more times. J is TRBJ1-5 and V is TRBV6-5; the D is unclear. V lost 5 bases to trimming and J lost 0 bases, with 8 bases between them. The CDR3 extends over 14 amino acids. The V gene's germline CDR1 is MNHEY and CDR2 SVGAGI. The CDR3 loop reads CASSLESSNQPQHF. DNA of the CDR3: TGTGCCAGCAGTCTAGAGAGTAGCAATCAGCCCCAGCATTTT.